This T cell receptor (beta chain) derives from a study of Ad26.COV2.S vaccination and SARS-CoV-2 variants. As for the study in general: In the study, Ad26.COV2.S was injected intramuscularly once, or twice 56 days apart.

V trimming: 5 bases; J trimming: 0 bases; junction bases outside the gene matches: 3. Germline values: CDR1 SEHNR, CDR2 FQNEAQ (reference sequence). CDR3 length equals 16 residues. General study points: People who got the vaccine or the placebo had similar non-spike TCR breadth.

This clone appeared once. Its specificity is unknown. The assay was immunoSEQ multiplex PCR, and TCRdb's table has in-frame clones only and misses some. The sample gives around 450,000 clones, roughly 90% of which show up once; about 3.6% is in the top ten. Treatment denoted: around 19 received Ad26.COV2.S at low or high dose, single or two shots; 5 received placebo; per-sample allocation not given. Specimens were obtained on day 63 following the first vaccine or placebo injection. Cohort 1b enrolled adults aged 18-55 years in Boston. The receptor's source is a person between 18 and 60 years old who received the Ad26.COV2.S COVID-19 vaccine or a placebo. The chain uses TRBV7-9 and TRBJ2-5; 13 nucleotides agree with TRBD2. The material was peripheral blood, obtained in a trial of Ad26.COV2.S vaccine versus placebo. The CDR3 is CASSLGLAGDQETQYF. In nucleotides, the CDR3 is TGTGCCAGCAGCCTAGGACTAGCGGGGGACCAAGAGACCCAGTACTTC.